A selection of T cell receptor beta chains follows, all from one sample in a study of cytomegalovirus exposure and HLA in healthy donors. Produced via immunoSEQ multiplex PCR; TCRdb's table is partial and in-frame only. The sample includes approximately 160,000 clones, about 82% of them seen just once. The sample taken for sequencing was PBMCs. The source of these receptors is a young man in good health and CMV-seropositive. Each CDR3 is given with its conserved first and last residue. Fields, in order: clone size, V gene, D gene, J gene, CDR3 DNA, CDR3 protein. D genes are given only for firm matches. Size tells how often a clone was seen (once, few, many) or the class of an expanded clone, and some rows leave it out.

NA	TRBV7-2	NA	TRBJ2-3	TGTGCCAGCAGCTTAGTAAGCCCCAGGGGTAGGAGCACAGATACGCAGTATTTT	CASSLVSPRGRSTDTQYF
once	TRBV29-1	NA	TRBJ2-1	TGCAGCGTCGAACGGGACATCCGGGATGAGCAGTTCTTC	CSVERDIRDEQFF
NA	TRBV11-1	TRBD2	TRBJ2-7	TGTGCCAGCAGCTTACAGCGGGGCCGCTACGAGCAGTACTTC	CASSLQRGRYEQYF
NA	TRBV19	TRBD1	TRBJ2-5	TGTGCCAGTAGTCCCCCTGGGACAGGAGCCCCTCGGACCCAGTACTTC	CASSPPGTGAPRTQYF
NA	TRBV19	TRBD2	TRBJ2-1	TGTGCCAGTAGTCCTGGGGGTAGCGGGGGCTCCTACAATGAGCAGTTCTTC	CASSPGGSGGSYNEQFF
NA	TRBV7-6	NA	TRBJ2-2	TGTGCCAGCAGCTTAAGTATGTCGAGGCAATTCACCGGGGAGCTGTTTTTT	CASSLSMSRQFTGELFF
NA	TRBV6-5	TRBD1	TRBJ2-5	TGTGCCAGCAGCCGGGACAGGGGAGAGACCCAGTACTTC	CASSRDRGETQYF
NA	TRBV11-1	TRBD1	TRBJ1-4	TGTGCCAGCAGCCTCCGTCGGACAGGGAGTGAAAAACTGTTTTTT	CASSLRRTGSEKLFF
NA	TRBV2	TRBD2	TRBJ2-5	TGTGCCAGCAGCCTTACTAGCGGGGGGCGTAGAGAGACCCAGTACTTC	CASSLTSGGRRETQYF
NA	TRBV5-8	NA	TRBJ1-4	TGTGCCAGCAGCCAATTCTTGACAGGCGGTGATGAAAAACTGTTTTTT	CASSQFLTGGDEKLFF
NA	TRBV4-3	TRBD1	TRBJ2-7	TGCGCCAGCAGCCAATCGGGACAGGGAGTCTACGAGCAGTACTTC	CASSQSGQGVYEQYF
NA	TRBV18	NA	TRBJ2-5	TGTGCCAGCTCACTGACCTCGCCGGAGGGAGAGACCCAGTACTTC	CASSLTSPEGETQYF
once	TRBV5-4	NA	TRBJ2-5	TGTGCCAGCAGCTTGGGGGGCCGTCGGGAGACCCAGTACTTC	CASSLGGRRETQYF
once	TRBV16	NA	TRBJ1-6	TGTGCCAGCAGCCAATCTTTCGGGAGGGAGTCCTATAATTCACCCCTCCACTTT	CASSQSFGRESYNSPLHF
NA	TRBV6-6	NA	TRBJ2-7	TGTGCCAGCAGTGATCGAGTGGGCACTAGCGAGCAGTACTTC	CASSDRVGTSEQYF
NA	TRBV5-1	TRBD1	TRBJ1-1	TGCGCCAGCAGCCCAGCGACAGGGGGCGCCCTCACTGAAGCTTTCTTT	CASSPATGGALTEAFF
NA	TRBV29-1	NA	TRBJ2-5	TGCAGCGCTCAAGTTCTAGAGAGGTTGGAGACCCAGTACTTC	CSAQVLERLETQYF
NA	TRBV7-2	TRBD1	TRBJ2-7	TGTGCCAGCAGCTCGGGGACAGGGGAATTTAACGAGCAGTACTTC	CASSSGTGEFNEQYF
NA	TRBV29-1	TRBD1	TRBJ1-1	TGCAGCGTTGAAGCTGGACAGGGAGGAAGAGCTTTCTTT	CSVEAGQGGRAFF
NA	TRBV7-6	NA	TRBJ2-7	TGTGCCAGCAGCCAGGTCTTAGGTTTCGACGAGCAGTACTTC	CASSQVLGFDEQYF
NA	TRBV21-1	NA	TRBJ1-4	TGTGCCCCGTCAACTAATGAAAAACTGTTTTTT	CAPSTNEKLFF
NA	TRBV2	TRBD1	TRBJ1-1	TGTGCCAGGAGGGGGCGTATGAACACTGAAGCTTTCTTT	CARRGRMNTEAFF
NA	TRBV2	TRBD1	TRBJ2-5	TGTGCCAGCACCCGACAGGGGATGGTAGAGACCCAGTACTTC	CASTRQGMVETQYF
once	TRBV5-1	TRBD1	TRBJ1-2	TGCGCCAGCAGCTTAGGACAGGGATCTTTGAATGGCTACACCTTC	CASSLGQGSLNGYTF
NA	TRBV11-2	NA	TRBJ1-2	TGTGCCAGCAGCTTAGATTCCGGGGGGGGCTACACCTTC	CASSLDSGGGYTF
NA	TRBV29-1	NA	TRBJ1-3	TGCAGCGGCGGCACGGGAAACACCATATATTTT	CSGGTGNTIYF
NA	TRBV6-5	TRBD1	TRBJ2-3	TGTGCCAGCAGTTACCGGGGACAGGTGTGGGATACGCAGTATTTT	CASSYRGQVWDTQYF
NA	TRBV27	TRBD1	TRBJ1-5	TGTGCCAGCAGTCCCAGGGGGAGCAATCAGCCCCAGCATTTT	CASSPRGSNQPQHF
once	TRBV9	NA	TRBJ2-2	TGTGCCAGCAGCGTAGAAAGCTTTTGGACCGCAGGGGCCGGGGAGCTGTTTTTT	CASSVESFWTAGAGELFF
NA	TRBV18	NA	TRBJ2-1	TGTGCCAGCTCTCCCCCGGGGGTTGCTGAGCAGTTCTTC	CASSPPGVAEQFF
NA	TRBV7-2	NA	TRBJ1-1	TGTGCCAGCAGCCCCCTAGGGGCCACTGAAGCTTTCTTT	CASSPLGATEAFF
NA	TRBV27	NA	TRBJ2-1	TGTGCCAGCAGTTTATCCTCCAGCGGATTCAATGAGCAGTTCTTC	CASSLSSSGFNEQFF
NA	TRBV9	TRBD1	TRBJ2-3	TGTGCCAGCAGCGTAGTCTCGACAGGGGCCCAACAGTATTTT	CASSVVSTGAQQYF